The 23 T cell receptor beta chains below were found in one sample sequenced in a study of blood T cell repertoires in COVID-19. This table comes from immunoSEQ multiplex PCR, and its TCRdb copy is limited to in-frame clones, with some not included. The sample includes about 72,000 clones, roughly 90% of them seen just once. Source material: peripheral blood. The receptors were gathered from a woman in her sixties with active COVID-19.

The chain couples TRBV5-4 to TRBJ2-7; TRBD1 matches at 8 bases. Germline trimming cut 1 base from V and 4 bases from J; bases unmatched to any gene: 7. The CDR3 totals 15 residues. Germline assignment: CDR1 SGHNT and CDR2 YYREEE (reference sequence). In DNA form, the CDR3 reads TGTGCCAGCAGCTTGCCGGACAGGGCGGGGTACGAGCAGTACTTC. Protein product: CASSLPDRAGYEQYF. Using reference TRBV5-4 and TRBJ2-7 for the parts outside the CDR3, the full variable domain is ETGVTQSPTHLIKTRGQQVTLRCSSQSGHNTVSWYQQALGQGPQFIFQYYREEENGRGNFPPRFSGLQFPNYSSELNVNALELDDSALYLCASSLPDRAGYEQYFGPGTRLTVT.

A few counts support this clone. The gene calls are TRBV19 and TRBJ2-3; 8 bases fit TRBD2. The germline V gene has CDR1 LNHDA and CDR2 SQIVND (reference sequence). The CDR3 covers 18 residues. Trimming cost V 8 bases and J 0 bases; bases outside gene matches: 16. The CDR3 DNA reads as TGTGCCAGTTCTGGGTCCCTAGCGGGCCACCCTAGCACAGATACGCAGTATTTT. This encodes CASSGSLAGHPSTDTQYF.

This clone was found a few times. The rearrangement uses TRBV5-6 and TRBJ1-1, with no clear D. The CDR3 covers 14 residues. Trimming took 2 bases from V and 1 from J, leaving 9 bases between them. Germline assignment: CDR1 SGHDT and CDR2 YYEEEE. The CDR3 is CASSFELRNTEAFF. In nucleotides, the CDR3 is TGTGCCAGCAGCTTTGAATTGAGGAACACTGAAGCTTTCTTT.

This rearrangement joins TRBV18 to TRBJ2-1, with D possibly TRBD2 on 5 matching bases. V shed 6 bases and J shed 1 base, with 13 bases lying between them. CDR1 is KGHSH, CDR2 LQKENI, per germline. The CDR3 has 15 residues. Here the CDR3 DNA reads TGTGCCAGCTCGCCTCTTGCGGGTTCCTACAATGAGCAGTTCTTC. Protein sequence: CASSPLAGSYNEQFF. Supplemented by reference TRBV18 and TRBJ2-1, the full variable domain reads NAGVMQNPRHLVRRRGQEARLRCSPMKGHSHVYWYRQLPEEGLKFMVYLQKENIIDESGMPKERFSAEFPKEGPSILRIQQVVRGDSAAYFCASSPLAGSYNEQFFGPGTRLTVL.

The rearrangement links TRBV28 to TRBJ2-7, with 9 bases identical to TRBD1. V lost 8 bases to trimming and J lost 9 bases; unmatched junction nucleotides: 11. This CDR3 comprises 13 residues. Per the germline V gene, CDR1 is MDHEN and CDR2 is SYDVKM. CDR3 DNA sequence: TGTGCCAGCCGGCCGGGACAGGGTGGATGGCAGTACTTC. Amino acids: CASRPGQGGWQYF.

CDR3 in DNA: TGTGCCAGCAGTTACTCCCAGGGGCCGGAAAGAAACACCATATATTTT. Its protein product is CASSYSQGPERNTIYF. The chain is built from TRBV6-6 and TRBJ1-3, with D maybe TRBD1 (6 bases). The ends were cut back, 0 bases at V and 5 bases at J, with 14 bases in the middle. This CDR3 is built from 16 residues. Germline V gene sequence: CDR1 MNHNY, CDR2 SVGAGI (reference sequence).

The rearrangement joins TRBV25-1 to TRBJ2-1; TRBD2 aligns across 8 bases. The V segment lost 2 bases and the J segment 6 bases; nucleotides outside the gene matches: 9. The CDR3 runs 16 residues. In germline, CDR1 is MGHDK, CDR2 SYGVNS. CDR3 in amino acids: CASSERSLLAANEQFF. The DNA for the CDR3 is TGTGCCAGCAGTGAACGCAGCCTACTAGCGGCCAATGAGCAGTTCTTC.

V usage is TRBV9 and J usage is TRBJ1-6, with 8 bases identical to TRBD1. V trimming: 4 bases; J trimming: 14 bases; junction bases outside the gene matches: 14. The germline gives CDR1 SGDLS, CDR2 YYNGEE. The CDR3 consists of 15 residues. The CDR3 sequence is CASSPATGGIETLHF. In nucleotides, the CDR3 is TGTGCCAGCAGCCCTGCCACAGGGGGTATAGAAACCCTCCACTTT.

The chain couples TRBV2 to TRBJ2-7, with 7 bases that match TRBD2. CDR1 and CDR2 (germline): SNHLY, FYNNEI. CDR3 size: 12 residues. V shed 8 bases, J shed 4 bases, and the junction held 5 bases outside the gene matches. This chain's CDR3 is CASGRAQYEQYF. The CDR3 region has the DNA TGTGCCAGCGGGAGGGCTCAATACGAGCAGTACTTC.

This clone has only a few counts. The chain is built from TRBV7-9 and TRBJ2-7, with 15 bases lining up with TRBD2. The CDR3 length is 16 residues. Looked up from germline, CDR1 is SEHNR and CDR2 is FQNEAQ (reference sequence). Trimming cost V 4 bases and J 6 bases; bases outside gene matches: 7. In DNA form, the CDR3 reads TGTGCCAGCAGCTCCGGAGGACTAGCGGGAGGGGGCGAGCAGTACTTC. Amino acids: CASSSGGLAGGGEQYF. The full variable domain, in which reference TRBV7-9 and TRBJ2-7 provide the parts outside the CDR3, is DTGVSQNPRHKITKRGQNVTFRCDPISEHNRLYWYRQTLGQGPEFLTYFQNEAQLEKSRLLSDRFSAERPKGSFSTLEIQRTEQGDSAMYLCASSSGGLAGGGEQYFGPGTRLTVT.

V is TRBV4-1 and J is TRBJ1-5, with D tentatively TRBD1 (5 bases). V dropped 0 bases and J dropped 0 bases, with 12 bases sitting between them. This CDR3 is 17 amino acids long. Germline assignment: CDR1 MGHRA and CDR2 YSYEKL. The CDR3 DNA reads as TGCGCCAGCAGCCAAGAGGAGCAGGGTTATAGCAATCAGCCCCAGCATTTT. Encoded protein: CASSQEEQGYSNQPQHF.

V and J are TRBV2 and TRBJ2-2; D is possibly TRBD2 (5 bases). The V end was cut by 3 bases, the J end by 1 base, with 12 bases between. CDR1 and CDR2 (germline): SNHLY, FYNNEI. The CDR3 is made up of 16 amino acids. The CDR3 DNA follows: TGTGCCAGCAGTGAGGTCGGGGTTATGAACACCGGGGAGCTGTTTTTT. Translation: CASSEVGVMNTGELFF.

This chain links TRBV6-5 with TRBJ2-5; TRBD2 is a possible D gene (5 bases). This CDR3 region has 15 residues. Germline values: CDR1 MNHEY, CDR2 SVGAGI. V was cut by 2 bases and J by 4 bases, with 14 bases left in between. DNA of the CDR3: TGTGCCAGCAGTTACGAGGGTTGGGTCGGAGAGACCCAGTACTTC. It yields the protein CASSYEGWVGETQYF.

The CDR3, as DNA: TGTGCCAGCACTATGTACAATGAGCAGTTCTTC. Translation gives CASTMYNEQFF. The chain couples TRBV27 to TRBJ2-1; no reliable D call. Per germline, CDR1 MNHEY and CDR2 SMNVEV (reference sequence). The CDR3 runs 11 residues. Trimming stripped 7 bases from V and 4 bases from J, with 5 bases between.

The gene calls are TRBV5-1 and TRBJ1-1, with 8 bases aligning to TRBD1. The V and J ends lost 4 bases and 4 bases, in that order; junction bases with no gene match: 6. The CDR3 sequence is 14 residues long. CDR1 and CDR2 from the germline V gene are SGHRS and YFSETQ. The CDR3 protein is CASSPDRGSTEAFF. Here the CDR3 DNA reads TGCGCCAGCAGCCCTGACAGGGGATCCACTGAAGCTTTCTTT.

This sequence joins TRBV3-1 (or the pseudogene TRBV3-2) and TRBJ1-4; TRBD1 matches 9 bases. The trim removed 2 bases at V and 5 bases at J, leaving 3 bases unmatched. The CDR3 runs 15 residues. Germline CDR1 reads LGHDT; CDR2 reads YNNKEL (reference sequence). CDR3 bases: TGTGCCAGCAGCCAAAGGGGGACAGGGAATGAAAAACTGTTTTTT. Encoded protein: CASSQRGTGNEKLFF.

This clone is a singleton in its sample. The CDR3 DNA reads TGTGCCAGCAGCTTAGGTCAGCCACTACGTGGCGGGGAGCTGTTTTTT. Protein product: CASSLGQPLRGGELFF. The rearrangement links TRBV7-8 to TRBJ2-2; D is undetermined. The V end was cut by 1 base, the J end by 7 bases, with 16 bases between. Germline-derived CDR1 and CDR2 are SGHVS and FQNEAQ. This CDR3 has 16 amino acids. The full variable domain, rest sourced from reference TRBV7-8 and TRBJ2-2, is GAGVSQSPRYKVAKRGQDVALRCDPISGHVSLFWYQQALGQGPEFLTYFQNEAQLDKSGLPSDRFFAERPEGSVSTLKIQRTQQEDSAVYLCASSLGQPLRGGELFFGEGSRLTVL.

CDR3 amino acids: CASRLTVNTEAFF. The CDR3 DNA follows: TGTGCCAGCAGGTTAACAGTGAACACTGAAGCTTTCTTT. This sequence joins TRBV27 and TRBJ1-1; D not certain. The CDR3 is made up of 13 amino acids. Germline assignment: CDR1 MNHEY and CDR2 SMNVEV (reference sequence). Trimming shortened V by 6 bases and J by 0 bases, and 8 bases separated the two germline ends.

This clone was seen a single time. This chain uses TRBV18 with TRBJ1-2; D is unresolved. Per germline, CDR1 KGHSH and CDR2 LQKENI. V shed 3 bases and J shed 8 bases, with 16 bases lying between them. This CDR3 is built from 14 residues. The CDR3 coding sequence is TGTGCCAGCTCACCGGTTGTCATTCAGGCGGGCTACACCTTC. Its protein product is CASSPVVIQAGYTF.

For the CDR3, the DNA is TGTGCCAGCGCCCACAGGTTGAACACTGAAGCTTTCTTT. This encodes CASAHRLNTEAFF. The chain couples TRBV2 to TRBJ1-1; TRBD1 might be the D (5 bases). CDR1 is SNHLY and CDR2 is FYNNEI in the germline V gene. Trimming left V 8 bases short and J 0 bases short, with 10 bases between. CDR3 size: 13 residues. Complete variable domain (other parts from reference TRBV2 and TRBJ1-1): EPEVTQTPSHQVTQMGQEVILRCVPISNHLYFYWYRQILGQKVEFLVSFYNNEISEKSEIFDDQFSVERPDGSNFTLKIRSTKLEDSAMYFCASAHRLNTEAFFGQGTRLTVV.

The count of this clone is one. The J gene is TRBJ2-5, the V gene TRBV4-1; D unresolved. Per germline, CDR1 MGHRA and CDR2 YSYEKL. The CDR3 is made up of 13 amino acids. Trimming shortened V by 0 bases and J by 5 bases, and 7 bases separated the two germline ends. As DNA, the CDR3 is TGCGCCAGCAGCCAAGACTCGGTGGAGACCCAGTACTTC. This encodes CASSQDSVETQYF.

The genes are TRBV3-1 (or the pseudogene TRBV3-2) and TRBJ2-2, with 7 bases lining up with TRBD1. This CDR3 is 15 amino acids long. After removal of 1 base from V and 1 base from J, the junction contained 0 bases not matched to a gene. Germline CDR1 and CDR2: LGHDT and YNNKEL (reference sequence). CDR3 sequence reads: CASSQGTGNTGELFF. The CDR3 DNA reads TGTGCCAGCAGCCAAGGGACAGGGAACACCGGGGAGCTGTTTTTT.

The rearrangement joins TRBV5-4 to TRBJ2-3, with 10 bases identical to TRBD1. The V segment lost 4 bases and the J segment 9 bases; nucleotides outside the gene matches: 8. This CDR3 has 14 residues. CDR1 SGHNT and CDR2 YYREEE come from the germline V gene (reference sequence). The CDR3 DNA sequence: TGTGCCAGCAGCAGGGACAGGGGCGAACCGACGCAGTATTTT. It encodes CASSRDRGEPTQYF.